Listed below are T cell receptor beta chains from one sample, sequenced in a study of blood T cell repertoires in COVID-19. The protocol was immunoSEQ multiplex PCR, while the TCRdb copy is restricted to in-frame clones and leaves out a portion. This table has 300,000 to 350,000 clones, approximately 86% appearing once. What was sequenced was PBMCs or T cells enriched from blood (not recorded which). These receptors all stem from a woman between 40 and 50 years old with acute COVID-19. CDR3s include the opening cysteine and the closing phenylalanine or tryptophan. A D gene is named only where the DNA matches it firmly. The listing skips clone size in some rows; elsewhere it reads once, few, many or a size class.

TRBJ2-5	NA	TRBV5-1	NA	CASSQQSGPQETQYF	TGCGCCAGCAGTCAGCAGAGCGGGCCCCAAGAGACCCAGTACTTC
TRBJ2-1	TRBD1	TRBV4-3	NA	CASSQHGQGYNEQFF	TGCGCCAGCAGCCAACACGGACAGGGGTACAATGAGCAGTTCTTC
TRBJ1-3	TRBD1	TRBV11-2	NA	CASSRTGDKGNTIYF	TGTGCCAGCAGCCGCACAGGGGATAAAGGAAACACCATATATTTT
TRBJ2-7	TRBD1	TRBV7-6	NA	CASSPQVGTVPTLLQYF	TGTGCCAGCAGCCCCCAGGTGGGGACAGTACCGACGTTGCTGCAGTACTTC
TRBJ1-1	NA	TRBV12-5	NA	CASGVASRDTEAFF	TGTGCTAGTGGCGTTGCTTCGAGGGACACTGAAGCTTTCTTT
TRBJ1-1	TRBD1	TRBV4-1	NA	CASSQDRAGGTTEAFF	TGCGCCAGCAGCCAAGATCGGGCAGGGGGGACCACTGAAGCTTTCTTT
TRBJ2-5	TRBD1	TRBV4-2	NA	CASSQKTGGVETQYF	TGTGCCAGCAGCCAAAAGACAGGGGGCGTCGAGACCCAGTACTTC
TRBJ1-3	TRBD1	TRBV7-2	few	CASSLVARQGARNTIYF	TGTGCCAGCAGCTTAGTAGCTAGACAGGGGGCACGTAACACCATATATTTT
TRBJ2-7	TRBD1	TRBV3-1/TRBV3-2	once	CASSQEGQVIYEQYF	TGTGCCAGCAGCCAAGAGGGACAGGTTATCTACGAGCAGTACTTC
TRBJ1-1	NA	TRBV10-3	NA	CAISDPGRNTEAFF	TGTGCCATCAGTGACCCGGGGAGGAACACTGAAGCTTTCTTT
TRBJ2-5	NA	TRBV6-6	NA	CASSYLGHTKETQYF	TGTGCCAGCAGTTACTTGGGACATACTAAAGAGACCCAGTACTTC
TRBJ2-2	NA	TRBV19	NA	CASSVTGSTGELFF	TGTGCCAGTAGTGTTACAGGTTCCACCGGGGAGCTGTTTTTT
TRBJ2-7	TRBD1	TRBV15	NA	CATSLQGAREQYF	TGTGCCACCAGTCTGCAGGGGGCGCGCGAGCAGTACTTC
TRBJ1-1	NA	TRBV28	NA	CASSLGRLEAFF	TGTGCCAGCAGTTTAGGGCGCTTGGAAGCTTTCTTT
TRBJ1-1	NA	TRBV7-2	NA	CASSLSGLNTEAFF	TGTGCCAGCAGCTTATCAGGGCTGAACACTGAAGCTTTCTTT
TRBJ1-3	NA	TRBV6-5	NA	CASSYDTSGNTIYF	TGTGCCAGCAGTTACGACACCTCTGGAAACACCATATATTTT
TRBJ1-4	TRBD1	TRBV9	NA	CASSAPGQINEKLFF	TGTGCCAGCAGCGCCCCGGGACAGATTAATGAAAAACTGTTTTTT
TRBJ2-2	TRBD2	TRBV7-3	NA	CASSWGGATGELFF	TGTGCCAGCAGCTGGGGGGGAGCCACCGGGGAGCTGTTTTTT
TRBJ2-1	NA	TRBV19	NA	CASSTRDRQGGSGPSSYNEQFF	TGTGCCAGTAGTACAAGGGACAGGCAAGGAGGTAGCGGGCCCAGCTCCTACAATGAGCAGTTCTTC
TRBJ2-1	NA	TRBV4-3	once	CASSQGDLSYNEQFF	TGCGCCAGCAGCCAGGGCGACCTCTCCTACAATGAGCAGTTCTTC
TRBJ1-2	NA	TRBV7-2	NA	CASSLGQQGWGYTF	TGTGCCAGCAGCTTAGGACAGCAGGGATGGGGCTACACCTTC
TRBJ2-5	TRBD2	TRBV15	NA	CATSRDKPGLAAGETQYF	TGTGCCACCAGCAGAGATAAGCCGGGACTAGCGGCCGGGGAGACCCAGTACTTC
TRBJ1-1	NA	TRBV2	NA	CASSVRRGTEAFF	TGTGCCAGCAGTGTCAGACGAGGCACTGAAGCTTTCTTT
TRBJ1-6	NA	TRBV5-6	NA	CASSLGRETSPLHF	TGTGCCAGCAGCTTGGGCCGGGAAACCTCACCCCTCCACTTT
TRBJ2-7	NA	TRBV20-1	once	CSAGRIYEQYF	TGCAGTGCTGGGAGGATTTACGAGCAGTACTTC
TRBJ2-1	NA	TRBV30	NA	CAWSVPWSREGLYNEQFF	TGTGCCTGGAGTGTACCCTGGTCGAGAGAGGGCCTTTACAATGAGCAGTTCTTC
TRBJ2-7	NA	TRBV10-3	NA	CAISVSGDEQYF	TGTGCCATCAGCGTGTCAGGTGACGAGCAGTACTTC
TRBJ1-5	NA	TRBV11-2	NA	CASSLRGKNQPQHF	TGTGCCAGCAGCTTAAGGGGTAAGAATCAGCCCCAGCATTTT
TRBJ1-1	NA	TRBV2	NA	CASILRVPTEAFF	TGTGCCAGCATTTTGAGGGTGCCCACTGAAGCTTTCTTT
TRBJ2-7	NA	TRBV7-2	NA	CASSPFAGRYEQYF	TGTGCCAGCAGCCCCTTCGCGGGGAGATACGAGCAGTACTTC
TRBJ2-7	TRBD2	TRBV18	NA	CASSPGGTVFYEQYF	TGTGCCAGCTCACCCGGGGGGACTGTGTTCTACGAGCAGTACTTC
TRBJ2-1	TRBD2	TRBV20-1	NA	CSASSTSGDSSYNEQFF	TGCAGTGCTAGTAGCACTAGCGGGGATAGCTCCTACAATGAGCAGTTCTTC
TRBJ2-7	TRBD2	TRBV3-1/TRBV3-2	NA	CASSRTSGTYEQYF	TGTGCCAGCAGCCGGACTAGCGGGACGTACGAGCAGTACTTC
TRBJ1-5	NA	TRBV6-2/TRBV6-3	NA	CASSYTRELSNQPQHF	TGTGCCAGCAGTTACACGCGCGAGCTTAGCAATCAGCCCCAGCATTTT
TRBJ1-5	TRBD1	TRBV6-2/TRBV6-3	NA	CASSYSPRTGGLQPQHF	TGTGCCAGCAGTTACTCCCCAAGGACAGGGGGCCTTCAGCCCCAGCATTTT
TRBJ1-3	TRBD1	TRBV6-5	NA	CASSRTGFGNTIYF	TGTGCCAGCAGCCGGACAGGGTTTGGAAACACCATATATTTT
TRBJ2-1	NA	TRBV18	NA	CASSQGYEQFF	TGTGCCAGCTCGCAGGGTTATGAGCAGTTCTTC
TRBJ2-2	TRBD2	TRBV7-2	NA	CASSPSGSGAGELFF	TGTGCCAGCAGCCCAAGCGGTAGCGGGGCCGGGGAGCTGTTTTTT
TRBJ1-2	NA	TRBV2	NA	CASTPGVRGYGYTF	TGTGCCAGCACTCCGGGGGTGAGGGGCTATGGCTACACCTTC
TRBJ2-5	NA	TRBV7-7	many	CASSLGRTAQETQYF	TGTGCTAGCAGCTTAGGCCGGACAGCCCAAGAGACCCAGTACTTC
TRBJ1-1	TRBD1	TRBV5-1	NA	CASSSTFLRQGNTEAFF	TGCGCCAGCAGCTCAACGTTCCTCAGACAGGGAAACACTGAAGCTTTCTTT
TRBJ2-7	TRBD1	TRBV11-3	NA	CASSPGTGPSYEQYF	TGTGCCAGCAGCCCAGGGACAGGTCCATCCTACGAGCAGTACTTC
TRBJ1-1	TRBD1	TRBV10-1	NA	CASSGTGTEAFF	TGCGCCAGCAGCGGGACAGGAACTGAAGCTTTCTTT
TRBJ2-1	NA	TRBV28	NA	CASSFWGPGPNEQFF	TGTGCCAGCAGTTTTTGGGGGCCGGGACCTAATGAGCAGTTCTTC
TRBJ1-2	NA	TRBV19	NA	CASSIAPQGRSGYTF	TGTGCCAGTAGTATCGCGCCGCAGGGGCGAAGTGGCTACACCTTC
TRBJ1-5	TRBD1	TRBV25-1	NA	CASSETGNLGQPQHF	TGTGCCAGCAGTGAGACAGGGAATTTAGGCCAGCCCCAGCATTTT